A selection of T cell receptor beta chains follows, all from one sample in a study of cytomegalovirus exposure and HLA in healthy donors. Data came from immunoSEQ multiplex PCR; TCRdb stores just in-frame clones and leaves some out. The sample holds just over 150,000 clones; approximately 86% are singletons and the top ten take about 2.1%. Sequenced: PBMCs. These TCRs come from a woman between 18 and 29 years old in good health and CMV-seronegative. Each CDR3 is given with its conserved first and last residue. Each record gives: J gene, D gene, CDR3 length, V gene, clone size, CDR3 protein, CDR3 DNA. The D gene is left open where the match is weak. The listing skips clone size in some rows; elsewhere it reads once, few, many or a size class.

TRBJ1-5	NA	13	TRBV6-4	NA	CASSRQANQPQHF	TGTGCCAGCAGTAGACAGGCAAATCAGCCCCAGCATTTT
TRBJ1-1	NA	14	TRBV6-1	NA	CASSEIGGPTEAFF	TGTGCCAGCAGTGAAATCGGGGGGCCCACTGAAGCTTTCTTT
TRBJ2-1	TRBD2	18	TRBV7-8	NA	CASSLGRYGGGAYNEQFF	TGTGCCAGCAGCTTGGGGAGATACGGGGGAGGGGCATACAATGAGCAGTTCTTC
TRBJ2-6	NA	15	TRBV25-1	NA	CASSFPGAGANVLTF	TGTGCCAGCAGTTTCCCAGGGGCTGGGGCCAACGTCCTGACTTTC
TRBJ1-4	NA	16	TRBV6-5	once	CASSYSKGSTNEKLFF	TGTGCCAGCAGTTACTCGAAGGGGTCAACTAATGAAAAACTGTTTTTT
TRBJ1-3	TRBD1	17	TRBV10-3	NA	CAISEGTGVGSGNTIYF	TGTGCCATCAGTGAAGGGACAGGGGTAGGGTCTGGAAACACCATATATTTT
TRBJ2-7	TRBD2	17	TRBV9	NA	CASSGGTSGATYYEQYF	TGTGCCAGCTCAGGGGGGACTAGCGGGGCGACTTACTACGAGCAGTACTTC
TRBJ2-3	NA	17	TRBV7-9	NA	CASSLPLGGSTTDTQYF	TGTGCCAGCAGCTTACCCCTTGGGGGGAGCACCACAGATACGCAGTATTTT
TRBJ1-1	NA	13	TRBV7-2	NA	CASSLWGGTEAFF	TGTGCCAGCAGCTTATGGGGGGGCACTGAAGCTTTCTTT
TRBJ2-3	TRBD2	11	TRBV27	NA	CASSLAGAQYF	TGTGCCAGCAGTTTAGCGGGAGCTCAGTATTTT
TRBJ1-2	NA	14	TRBV9	NA	CASSPTSGVHGYTF	TGTGCCAGCAGCCCCACGTCGGGGGTCCATGGCTACACCTTC
TRBJ2-1	NA	17	TRBV19	once	CASSFVGGDRFYNEQFF	TGTGCCAGTAGTTTCGTAGGGGGGGACCGCTTTTACAATGAGCAGTTCTTC
TRBJ2-3	TRBD1	12	TRBV7-3	once	CASSTGEDTQYF	TGTGCCAGCAGCACAGGGGAAGATACGCAGTATTTT
TRBJ2-1	NA	15	TRBV5-1	NA	CASSLRPLRDNEQFF	TGCGCCAGCAGCTTAAGGCCCCTGAGGGACAATGAGCAGTTCTTC
TRBJ2-2	TRBD1	17	TRBV5-1	NA	CASSGQGFVYNTGELFF	TGCGCCAGCAGCGGACAGGGATTTGTTTATAACACCGGGGAGCTGTTTTTT
TRBJ2-3	NA	11	TRBV9	once	CASSTRDTQYF	TGTGCCAGCAGCACCCGGGATACGCAGTATTTT
TRBJ1-1	NA	15	TRBV2	NA	CASSGGGGMNTEAFF	TGTGCCAGCAGCGGCGGGGGAGGGATGAACACTGAAGCTTTCTTT
TRBJ2-1	NA	18	TRBV12-2	NA	CASRLASGTSGGYNEQFF	TGTGCAAGTCGCTTAGCCTCCGGGACTAGCGGGGGTTACAATGAGCAGTTCTTC
TRBJ1-2	NA	12	TRBV25-1	NA	CASSISGYGYTF	TGTGCCAGCAGTATTTCAGGGTATGGCTACACCTTC
TRBJ2-7	TRBD1	14	TRBV5-5	NA	CASSLAGTVYEQYF	TGTGCCAGCAGCTTGGCGGGGACAGTTTACGAGCAGTACTTC
TRBJ1-2	NA	16	TRBV30	NA	CAWSVLTTARNYGYTF	TGTGCCTGGAGTGTACTAACTACCGCGCGGAACTATGGCTACACCTTC
TRBJ2-3	TRBD1	18	TRBV9	NA	CASSVLPIGTGGGATQYF	TGTGCCAGCAGCGTTCTCCCCATAGGGACAGGGGGCGGGGCGACGCAGTATTTT
TRBJ1-2	NA	16	TRBV2	NA	CASSEAPIAGSYGYTF	TGTGCCAGCAGTGAAGCGCCCATTGCGGGATCTTATGGCTACACCTTC
TRBJ1-4	NA	16	TRBV5-6	NA	CASSFRRGATNEKLFF	TGTGCCAGCAGCTTTCGTCGGGGGGCAACTAATGAAAAACTGTTTTTT
TRBJ2-3	TRBD2	17	TRBV2	once	CASSPRLLAGGTDTQYF	TGTGCCAGCAGCCCCCGCCTGTTAGCGGGGGGCACAGATACGCAGTATTTT
TRBJ2-5	NA	15	TRBV5-6	once	CASSLSVIVQETQYF	TGTGCCAGCAGCTTGTCGGTCATCGTACAAGAGACCCAGTACTTC
TRBJ2-7	NA	12	TRBV28	NA	CASSLSPYEQYF	TGTGCCAGCAGTTTATCCCCGTACGAGCAGTACTTC
TRBJ2-2	NA	14	TRBV6-5	NA	CASSYRAGPGELFF	TGTGCCAGCAGTTACAGGGCAGGGCCCGGGGAGCTGTTTTTT
TRBJ2-7	TRBD2	12	TRBV2	NA	CASRGGVYEQYF	TGTGCCAGCAGGGGGGGGGTCTACGAGCAGTACTTC
TRBJ2-1	TRBD2	15	TRBV14	few	CASSRTSGGDNEQFF	TGTGCCAGCAGCCGGACATCCGGGGGGGACAATGAGCAGTTCTTC
TRBJ2-1	TRBD2	17	TRBV28	NA	CASSFPSWTSGGYEQFF	TGTGCCAGCAGTTTCCCCTCCTGGACTAGCGGGGGGTATGAGCAGTTCTTC
TRBJ2-2	TRBD1	15	TRBV4-2	many	CASSHGTGDTGELFF	TGTGCCAGCAGCCATGGGACAGGAGACACCGGGGAGCTGTTTTTT
TRBJ2-6	TRBD1	18	TRBV7-9	once	CASSRWTGNSSGANVLTF	TGTGCCAGCAGCAGATGGACAGGGAATAGTTCTGGGGCCAACGTCCTGACTTTC
TRBJ2-5	NA	12	TRBV7-9	NA	CASGTYQETQYF	TGTGCCAGCGGCACGTACCAAGAGACCCAGTACTTC
TRBJ1-2	TRBD1	13	TRBV19	NA	CASSDRGNYGYTF	TGTGCCAGTTCGGACAGGGGTAACTATGGCTACACCTTC
TRBJ1-1	NA	12	TRBV7-6	NA	CASSKWTAEAFF	TGTGCCAGCAGCAAGTGGACAGCAGAAGCTTTCTTT
TRBJ1-4	TRBD1	13	TRBV28	NA	CAARDRGHEKLFF	TGTGCCGCCCGGGACAGGGGGCATGAAAAACTGTTTTTT
TRBJ2-7	NA	12	TRBV7-9	NA	CASKGGGDEQYF	TGTGCCAGCAAGGGGGGGGGAGACGAGCAGTACTTC
TRBJ1-4	NA	16	TRBV27	once	CASSLAGVRTNEKLFF	TGTGCCAGCAGCCTAGCAGGGGTCAGGACTAATGAAAAACTGTTTTTT
TRBJ2-7	NA	15	TRBV19	NA	CASSRGDFPPVEQYF	TGTGCCAGTAGTAGAGGGGACTTTCCGCCTGTCGAGCAGTACTTC
TRBJ2-3	NA	14	TRBV28	NA	CASSLGSSLDTQYF	TGTGCCAGCAGTTTGGGGTCTAGCTTGGATACGCAGTATTTT
TRBJ1-1	NA	12	TRBV19	NA	CASSIRGTEAFF	TGTGCCAGTAGTATCCGGGGGACTGAAGCTTTCTTT
TRBJ2-7	NA	14	TRBV7-8	NA	CASSYGQYVYEQYF	TGTGCCAGCAGCTATGGACAGTACGTCTACGAGCAGTACTTC
TRBJ2-1	TRBD2	17	TRBV28	NA	CASSFLAGGSGGNEQFF	TGTGCCAGCAGTTTTCTAGCGGGAGGAAGCGGTGGCAATGAGCAGTTCTTC
TRBJ2-1	NA	12	TRBV29-1	NA	CSVEGPGDEQFF	TGCAGCGTCGAAGGCCCCGGGGATGAGCAGTTCTTC
TRBJ2-3	TRBD2	13	TRBV28	NA	CASSMPSGDTQYF	TGTGCCAGCAGTATGCCTAGCGGCGATACGCAGTATTTT
TRBJ2-1	NA	16	TRBV7-9	NA	CASSLGFQGPNNEQFF	TGTGCCAGCAGCTTAGGGTTCCAGGGTCCCAACAATGAGCAGTTCTTC
TRBJ2-7	TRBD2	15	TRBV7-8	NA	CASSLGAGGLYEQYF	TGTGCCAGCAGCTTAGGAGCGGGAGGATTGTACGAGCAGTACTTC
TRBJ1-2	TRBD1	16	TRBV6-4	NA	CASSEVGSGQEYGYTF	TGTGCCAGCAGTGAGGTTGGTTCGGGACAGGAATATGGCTACACCTTC
TRBJ2-5	NA	12	TRBV2	NA	CASGPGQETQYF	TGTGCCAGCGGGCCAGGCCAAGAGACCCAGTACTTC
TRBJ2-5	TRBD2	17	TRBV10-3	NA	CATRRRLAGAAEETQYF	TGTGCCACAAGGAGGCGACTAGCGGGAGCAGCAGAAGAGACCCAGTACTTC